This TCR beta chain was profiled in a study of T cell responses to AZD1222 COVID-19 vaccine (dated by TCRdb to the early 2020s). As for the study more broadly: TCR sequencing covered some 250 trial participants: 200 to 210 given two doses of AZD1222 and approximately 25 given two doses of MenACWY control vaccine. Trial participants were enrolled by age into subgroups of 18-55, 56-69 and 70-plus years, and about 150, 27 and 61 TCR-sequenced participants, respectively, were included in these subgroups.

After removal of 3 bases from V and 5 bases from J, the junction retains 7 bases not matched to a gene. According to the germline V gene, CDR1 reads KGHSH and CDR2 reads LQKENI. The CDR3, from cysteine to phenylalanine, totals 14 residues. The kept DNA is CDR3 alone, 42 bases in frame from the first base. What the authors observed across the whole study: Vaccine-associated CD4 TCRs spanned the whole spike protein, with dominant responses in regions 160-218 and 743-854. Conclusions about previously exposed vaccinees are limited because only five to seven AZD1222 recipients were SARS-CoV-2 seropositive at baseline. After two AZD1222 doses, both the breadth and the depth of spike-specific TCRs were significantly higher than at day 0 and than in MenACWY recipients. Because no samples from the day 14 peak response were available, repertoires could be characterized only after the peak T cell response. Reportedly, almost half of the unique spike-specific TCRs recognized epitopes lying outside the regions that are mutated in the B.1.351 and B.1.1.7 variants. In the small 56-69-year group, the increase in depth fell short of significance, most likely because of low power. Most participants were white British and females outnumbered males, and the authors suggested that clonal diversity may have been underestimated.

The sample's time point, from its label and the paper: about 28 days (+/-7) after the second vaccine dose. AZD1222 recipients with second doses at about 4 weeks or about 12 weeks were pooled, because spike-specific TCR depth and breadth did not differ between schedules. The vaccinee samples were drawn from two UK trials, COV001 and COV002, one of which was a single-blind randomized controlled phase 2/3 trial testing AZD1222 (ChAdOx1 nCoV-19) in healthy adults. For TCRbeta chain sequencing, PBMC samples were collected from trial participants at day 0 and at day 28 after the second dose. As to this clone: The clone's antigen remains unknown. Base qualities are missing; no much larger clone stands one base away.

The CDR3 regions of human TCRbeta chains were analyzed by immunosequencing. The original pipeline was this. TCRs in the repertoires were compared against a reference library of SARS-CoV-2-specific TCRs that had been generated with the MIRA antigen-specificity platform. Breadth was defined as the fraction of unique TCRs that were SARS-CoV-2-associated, and depth was defined as the fraction of total T cells that were SARS-CoV-2-associated. Using the MIRA data, each spike-specific TCR was assigned both to the spike region to which the TCR was reactive and to a CD4 or CD8 class. Log10-transformed breadth and depth values were compared by one-way ANOVA with Sidak's multiple comparisons tests. Imported from immuneACCESS, the table was reduced by TCRdb to in-frame sequences with V and J called. These copies leave out some clones; in studies compared against another copy, an unresolved V gene accounts for under half, and the cause of the remainder is not known. The DNA gave D and trimming, while V, J and clone size come from that table. Here the sample has 110,000 to 150,000 clones; about 90% occur a single time. Jointly, the top ten make up 2.5% to 4% of the sample.

The chain is assembled from TRBV18 and TRBJ2-7; 7 bases in the middle match TRBD1. The material sequenced was peripheral blood, taken 28 days after the second AZD1222 dose. This receptor was obtained from an adult who received the AZD1222 COVID-19 vaccine. The CDR3 here reads CASSPRVDRDEQYF. The sequenced DNA is TGTGCCAGCTCACCTAGAGTAGACAGGGACGAGCAGTACTTC.